This T cell receptor (beta chain) was identified in a study of cytomegalovirus exposure and HLA in healthy donors. Turning to this clone: Its antigen is currently unknown.

Overall study findings and caveats: Some highly shared sequence variants likely arose as a pipeline artifact. A later analysis reportedly identified an Asian-associated ancestry cluster as carrying fewer N-insertions than the roughly 600-donor mean.

13 Jbeta primers and 60 Vbeta primers were used for the PCR. Repertoires were generated with immunoSEQ multiplex PCR, while TCRdb's copy carries only in-frame clones and drops some. The top ten hold roughly 2.8% of the sample, which has about 140,000 clones, more than 60% seen once. The CDR3 loop spans 15 amino acids. Germline lookup yields CDR1 SGDLS and CDR2 YYNGEE. With V trimmed by 3 bases and J by 2 bases, 7 bases remained unmatched. The receptor was derived from a male donor in good health and CMV-seronegative. The specimen was PBMCs. The chain employs TRBV9 and TRBJ2-7; 8 bases match TRBD2. The DNA of the CDR3 is TGTGCCAGCAGCGGTAGCGGGGACTTACCCTACGAGCAGTACTTC. The encoded protein is CASSGSGDLPYEQYF. Full variable domain (outside the CDR3, taken from reference TRBV9 and TRBJ2-7): DSGVTQTPKHLITATGQRVTLRCSPRSGDLSVYWYQQSLDQGLQFLIQYYNGEERAKGNILERFSAQQFPDLHSELNLSSLELGDSALYFCASSGSGDLPYEQYFGPGTRLTVT.